This TCR beta chain emerged from a study of T cell changes during pregnancy in multiple sclerosis. This table comes from immunoSEQ multiplex PCR, and its TCRdb copy is limited to in-frame clones, with some not included. The sample lists 70,000 to 80,000 clones, around nine tenths occurring once. The sequence was collected from a female donor in good health, enrolled as a control in a pregnancy study. The sequenced sample was peripheral blood, obtained after pregnancy.

This CDR3 is CASSPFSAGEQFF. CDR3 sequence (DNA): TGTGCCAGCAGTCCCTTCAGCGCGGGTGAGCAGTTCTTC. The chain is built from TRBV6-4 and TRBJ2-1; tentatively, D is TRBD2 (5 bases). Germline V lookup: CDR1 MRHNA, CDR2 SNTAGT. V lost 5 bases, J lost 9 bases, and 14 bases lay in between. CDR3 length: 13 residues.